Given below is one T cell receptor beta chain in context. The CDR3 consists of 15 residues. Germline CDR1 is SNHLY and CDR2 is FYNNEI. Trimming cost V 1 base and J 5 bases; bases outside gene matches: 8. The repertoire was sequenced with immunoSEQ multiplex PCR; TCRdb's copy has only in-frame clones and lacks some. Here the sample spans 45,000 to 50,000 clones, around 80% being singletons. The sample belongs to a study of memory CD4+ T cells and cytomegalovirus serostatus. The sort gate was single viable CD3+CD4+CD8-CD45RO+ cells for memory CD4+ T cells. The specimen was memory CD4+ T cells from blood. The source of this sequence is an adult in good health and CMV-seronegative. This rearrangement joins TRBV2 to TRBJ2-7, with TRBD2 matching over 7 bases. The CDR3: CASSEVASGTDEQYF. The CDR3, as DNA: TGTGCCAGCAGTGAAGTCGCTAGCGGAACAGACGAGCAGTACTTC.